The 18 T cell receptor beta chains below all came from one sample that was sequenced in a study of blood T cells in healthy people across ages. For the second PCR, which ran for about 7 to 12 cycles, a sample-barcoded 5' primer and a J-beta primer mix were used. TCRdb recomputed calls from the 5' RACE reads with MiXCR, one row per CDR3 protein. The sample lists under 950,000 distinct CDR3 sequences; approximately 22% were seen once. Sequences were obtained from blood. These receptors originate from a man between 65 and 85 years old in good health.

The genes are TRBV6-6 and TRBJ2-1, with 11 nucleotides matching TRBD1. The CDR3 is 15 residues long. Germline lookup yields CDR1 MNHNY and CDR2 SVGAGI (reference sequence). V lost 6 bases to trimming and J lost 6 bases; unmatched junction nucleotides: 7. The CDR3 DNA follows: TGTGCCAGCAGGAGTCCCGGGACAGGGGGCAATGAGCAGTTCTTC. As protein: CASRSPGTGGNEQFF.

This clonotype has more than one count but fewer than ten. V is TRBV28 and J is TRBJ2-7; D unresolved. The CDR3 contains 15 residues. Per the germline V gene, CDR1 is MDHEN and CDR2 is SYDVKM. Between the trimmed V and J ends, which lost 0 bases and 0 bases, there was a span of 9 bases. The CDR3 region is CASSLWTASSYEQYF. As DNA, the CDR3 is TGTGCCAGCAGTTTATGGACGGCGAGCTCCTACGAGCAGTACTTC.

This sequence joins TRBV30 and TRBJ1-2, with TRBD1 matching 7 bases. CDR3 length: 13 residues. Germline V gives CDR1 GTSNPN, CDR2 SVGIG (reference sequence). V trimming: 1 base; J trimming: 8 bases; junction bases outside the gene matches: 7. CDR3 loop: CAWSEDNRGGYTF. DNA for the CDR3: TGTGCCTGGAGTGAAGACAACAGGGGCGGCTACACCTTC.

This clonotype turned up a few times. J is TRBJ1-4 and V is TRBV18, with D maybe TRBD1 (6 bases). Trimming took 3 bases from V and 5 from J, leaving 16 bases between them. Germline V lookup: CDR1 KGHSH, CDR2 LQKENI. This CDR3 has 16 residues. As DNA, the CDR3 is TGTGCCAGCTCACCGCTTACGGGACATAAAAATGAAAAACTGTTTTTT. Translation: CASSPLTGHKNEKLFF.

J is TRBJ2-3 and V is TRBV6-5; 8 bases fit TRBD2. V was clipped by 0 bases and J by 6 bases; unmatched bases: 11. Germline V gene lookup returns CDR1 MNHEY and CDR2 SVGAGI. The CDR3 runs 17 residues. The CDR3 region has the DNA TGTGCCAGCAGTTACTCCCCCGCCTGGCGGGAGGAGGATACGCAGTATTTT. Protein product: CASSYSPAWREEDTQYF.

The chain is built from TRBV3-1 and TRBJ2-5; 9 bases agree with TRBD2. The J segment lost 5 bases and the V segment lost 0 bases, leaving 4 bases of the junction unmatched. From germline, CDR1 is LGHDT and CDR2 YNNKEL (reference sequence). This CDR3 is built from 15 residues. The DNA of the CDR3 is TGTGCCAGCAGCCAAGAGCGGGGGGGCCGCGAGACCCAGTACTTC. This gives the protein CASSQERGGRETQYF.

J is TRBJ2-1 and V is TRBV7-9; the D is unclear. The CDR3 contains 13 residues. The V and J ends lost 2 bases and 7 bases respectively, with 9 bases between them. Per the germline V gene, CDR1 is SEHNR and CDR2 is FQNEAQ (reference sequence). The DNA of the CDR3 is TGTGCCAGCAGCTTAACCCATGGGAATGAGCAGTTCTTC. Encoded protein: CASSLTHGNEQFF. Filled out from reference TRBV7-9 and TRBJ2-1, the complete variable domain reads DTGVSQNPRHKITKRGQNVTFRCDPISEHNRLYWYRQTLGQGPEFLTYFQNEAQLEKSRLLSDRFSAERPKGSFSTLEIQRTEQGDSAMYLCASSLTHGNEQFFGPGTRLTVL.

This clonotype was counted a few times. The junction and the germline gene differ at one end; a read error may be behind it. The gene calls are TRBV18 and TRBJ2-5, with 11 nucleotides matching TRBD1. The CDR3 runs to 17 residues. CDR1 and CDR2 from the germline V gene are KGHSH and LQKENI. This CDR3 reads CASFPKGQGVLQEAQYF. The CDR3 DNA reads TGTGCCAGTTTCCCCAAGGGACAGGGGGTACTCCAAGAGGCCCAGTACTTC.

This clonotype was observed a few times. The chain links TRBV28 to TRBJ2-5; the D gene is possibly TRBD1 (6 bases). Judging by the DNA end, TRBJ2-7 fits better; the J call may be wrong. The V gene's germline CDR1 is MDHEN and CDR2 SYDVKM. The CDR3 contains 13 residues. CDR3: CASRPGHLYEQYF. The CDR3, as DNA: TGTGCCAGCAGGCCGGGACACCTCTACGAGCAGTACTTC.

A few counts support this clonotype. The chain joins TRBV10-3 to TRBJ2-7; D is uncertain. The CDR3 runs to 14 residues. Germline CDR1 and CDR2: ENHRY and SYGVKD. Trimming shortened V by 5 bases and J by 3 bases, and 14 bases separated the two germline ends. The DNA for the CDR3 is TGTGCCATCAGTCCGGAACCGATAATCTACGAGCAGTACGTC. Protein product: CAISPEPIIYEQYV.

This clonotype was picked up a small number of times. The chain employs TRBV5-5 and TRBJ2-3; 10 positions match TRBD1. Germline loops: CDR1 SGHKS, CDR2 YYEKEE (reference sequence). The junction had 7 bases not matched to a gene; V was cut back by 6 bases and J by 0 bases. The length of the CDR3 is 16 residues. This CDR3 is CASNLGQGISTDTQYF. The CDR3 bases are TGTGCCAGCAATCTGGGACAGGGGATTAGCACAGATACGCAGTATTTT. Combining the CDR3 with reference TRBV5-5 and TRBJ2-3 gives the whole variable domain DAGVTQSPTHLIKTRGQQVTLRCSPISGHKSVSWYQQVLGQGPQFIFQYYEKEERGRGNFPDRFSARQFPNYSSELNVNALLLGDSALYLCASNLGQGISTDTQYFGPGTRLTVL.

This clonotype was recorded a few times. V and J are TRBV30 and TRBJ2-4; 11 bases map to TRBD2. CDR3 length equals 16 residues. CDR1 and CDR2 (germline): GTSNPN, SVGIG (reference sequence). With V trimmed by 5 bases and J by 7 bases, 13 bases remained unmatched. The CDR3 sequence is CAWVLGTSGDRNIQYF. In nucleotides, the CDR3 is TGTGCCTGGGTTCTTGGGACTAGCGGCGATCGGAACATTCAGTACTTC. Full variable domain (remainder filled in from reference TRBV30 and TRBJ2-4): SQTIHQWPATLVQPVGSPLSLECTVEGTSNPNLYWYRQAAGRGLQLLFYSVGIGQISSEVPQNLSASRPQDRQFILSSKKLLLSDSGFYLCAWVLGTSGDRNIQYFGAGTRLSVL.

The gene calls are TRBV10-3 and TRBJ2-5; D is ambiguous. Trimming left V 5 bases short and J 5 bases short, with 9 bases between. Germline CDR1 is ENHRY and CDR2 is SYGVKD. The CDR3 extends over 12 amino acids. The DNA of the CDR3 is TGTGCCATCAGTTCGACCACGGAGACCCAGTACTTC. This translates into CAISSTTETQYF.

J is TRBJ2-5 and V is TRBV20-1; TRBD1 agrees at 9 bases. Germline V lookup: CDR1 DFQATT, CDR2 SNEGSKA (reference sequence). V trimming: 2 bases; J trimming: 5 bases; junction bases outside the gene matches: 9. CDR3 size: 15 residues. The CDR3: CSARPWTGVDETQYF. CDR3 bases: TGCAGTGCTAGACCTTGGACAGGGGTTGACGAGACCCAGTACTTC.

The chain combines TRBV5-1 with TRBJ1-1; 8 positions match TRBD1. V dropped 4 bases and J dropped 10; count of bases not matched to a gene: 9. The CDR3 totals 13 residues. Germline values: CDR1 SGHRS, CDR2 YFSETQ. This CDR3 is CASSPGRGQGAFF. In nucleotides, the CDR3 is TGCGCCAGCAGCCCGGGCAGGGGGCAAGGAGCTTTCTTT.

J is TRBJ2-3 and V is TRBV5-1; possibly TRBD2 for D (6 bases). Trimming took off 7 bases at V and 4 bases at J, with 13 bases between the two ends. Germline assignment: CDR1 SGHRS and CDR2 YFSETQ. This CDR3 contains 13 residues. CDR3 sequence: CASRVADPDTQYF. The CDR3 DNA reads TGCGCCAGCCGGGTAGCGGATCCAGATACGCAGTATTTT.

This clonotype was seen at least ten times. The J gene is TRBJ2-3, the V gene TRBV27; 12 nucleotides align to TRBD1. This CDR3 contains 16 residues. Trimming cost V 2 bases and J 5 bases; bases outside gene matches: 5. CDR1 is MNHEY, CDR2 SMNVEV, per germline (reference sequence). Written as DNA, the CDR3 is TGTGCCAGCAGTTTAGCCGGGACAGGGGGCCTAGATACGCAGTATTTT. It is translated as CASSLAGTGGLDTQYF.

In its sample, this clonotype was seen a few times. V is TRBV12-3 or TRBV12-4 and J is TRBJ1-1, with D perhaps TRBD1 (5 bases). This CDR3 contains 13 residues. V was cut by 7 bases and J by 1 base, with 10 bases left in between. CDR3 residues: CASILTENTEAFF. For the CDR3, the DNA is TGTGCCAGCATCCTGACAGAGAACACTGAAGCTTTCTTT.